This TCR beta chain was identified in a study of blood T cell repertoires in COVID-19. Study background: In each case, the material was cDNA or gDNA derived from T cells, B-cell-depleted T cells, or PBMCs.

CDR3 length: 15 amino acids. Germline lookup yields CDR1 SGHTA and CDR2 FQGNSA. V lost 1 base, J lost 0 bases, and 10 bases lay in between. Donors in Cohort 3 who had recovered were those with two negative PCRs, healthcare professional clearance, or resolution of their symptoms. In the case of this clone: This specimen includes other DNA sequences encoding the same CDR3.

Original processing methods: Amplifying reference gene primers gave estimates of nucleated cell counts. Sequenced by immunoSEQ multiplex PCR; TCRdb stores in-frame clones only, minus some. That table gives V, J and clone size, and the DNA gave D and trimming. Of more than 150,000 clones listed, 70% to 80% were seen once; the top ten hold 17%. The material sequenced was PBMCs or T cells enriched from blood (not recorded which). This sequence was found in a woman in her forties or fifties who had recovered from COVID-19. The chain uses TRBV7-2 and TRBJ2-7, with D possibly matching TRBD1 (6 bases). Here the CDR3 DNA reads TGTGCCAGCAGCTTAGAGCAGGGGAGCTCCTACGAGCAGTACTTC. Translation: CASSLEQGSSYEQYF.